This T cell receptor (beta chain) was identified in a study of T cells after yellow fever vaccination. For TCR, cDNA came from 5'RACE template switching, which added a universal primer site and UMIs. MiXCR, run by TCRdb on the 5' RACE reads, gives a single entry per CDR3 protein. Among a few hundred thousand distinct CDR3 sequences listed, around 17% were seen once. This clonotype was counted at least ten times. This CDR3 has 15 amino acids. CDR1 and CDR2 (germline): MGHDK, SYGVNS. J lost 5 bases, V lost 5 bases, and 6 bases had no gene match. The TCR was taken from a man younger than 30 who received the YFV17D yellow fever vaccine. V gene TRBV25-1 combines with J gene TRBJ1-4, with TRBD1 matching over 9 bases. The sample here was PBMCs, taken about 5 days after the first yellow fever vaccination. The CDR3 nucleotides are TGTGCCAGCAGTCCGTGGACAGGGGTCAATGAAAAACTGTTTTTT. This codes for CASSPWTGVNEKLFF.